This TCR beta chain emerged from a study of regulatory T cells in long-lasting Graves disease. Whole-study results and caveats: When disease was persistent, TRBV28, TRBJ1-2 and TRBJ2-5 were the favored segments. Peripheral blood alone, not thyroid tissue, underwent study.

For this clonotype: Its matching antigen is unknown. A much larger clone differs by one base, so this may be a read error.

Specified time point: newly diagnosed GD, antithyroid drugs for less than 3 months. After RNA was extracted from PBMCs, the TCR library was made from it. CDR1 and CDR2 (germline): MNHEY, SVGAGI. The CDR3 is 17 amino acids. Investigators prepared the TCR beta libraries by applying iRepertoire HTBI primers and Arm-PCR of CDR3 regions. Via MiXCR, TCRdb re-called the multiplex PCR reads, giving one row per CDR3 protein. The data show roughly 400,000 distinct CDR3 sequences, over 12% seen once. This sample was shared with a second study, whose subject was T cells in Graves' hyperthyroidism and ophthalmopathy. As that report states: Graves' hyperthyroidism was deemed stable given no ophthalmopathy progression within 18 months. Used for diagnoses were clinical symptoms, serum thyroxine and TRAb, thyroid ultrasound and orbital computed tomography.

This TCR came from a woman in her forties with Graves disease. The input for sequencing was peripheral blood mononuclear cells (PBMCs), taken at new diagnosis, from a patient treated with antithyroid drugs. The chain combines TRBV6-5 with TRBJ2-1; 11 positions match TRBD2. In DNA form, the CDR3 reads TGTGCCAGCAGTTACGGATCGTGGACTAGCGGGTTGAATGAGCAGTCCTTC. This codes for CASSYGSWTSGLNEQSF.